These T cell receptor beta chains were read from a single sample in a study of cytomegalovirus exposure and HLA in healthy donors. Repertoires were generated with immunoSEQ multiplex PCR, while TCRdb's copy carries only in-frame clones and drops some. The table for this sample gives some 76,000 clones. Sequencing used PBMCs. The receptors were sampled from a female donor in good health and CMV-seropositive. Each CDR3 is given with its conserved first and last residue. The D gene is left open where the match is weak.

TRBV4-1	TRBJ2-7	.	TGCGCCAGCAGCCAAGATATCCAGGGCTACGAGCAGTACTTC	CASSQDIQGYEQYF
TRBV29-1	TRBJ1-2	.	TGCAGCGTTGAACAGGTATATGGCTACACCTTC	CSVEQVYGYTF
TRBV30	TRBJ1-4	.	TGTGCCTGGAGACAACGCGGGGAACTGTTTTTT	CAWRQRGELFF
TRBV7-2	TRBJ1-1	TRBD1	TGTGCCAGCAGCTCACAGGGGGCACGGGTTTTCGGGAACACTGAAGCTTTCTTT	CASSSQGARVFGNTEAFF
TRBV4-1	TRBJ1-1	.	TGCGCCAGCAGCCTTCTGGGAGAGGGGAACACTGAAGCTTTCTTT	CASSLLGEGNTEAFF
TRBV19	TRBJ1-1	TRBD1	TGTGCCAGTAGTCCTCGGACAGGCATGAACACTGAAGCTTTCTTT	CASSPRTGMNTEAFF
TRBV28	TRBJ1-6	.	TGTGCCAGCAGCACCCACGGTTCACCCCTCCACTTT	CASSTHGSPLHF
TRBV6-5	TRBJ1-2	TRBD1	TGTGCCAGCAGTTACAGACAGGGGGGCTATTATGGCTACACCTTC	CASSYRQGGYYGYTF
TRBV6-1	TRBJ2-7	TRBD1	TGTGCCAGCAGCAGTACAGGGGTGGGCGAGCAGTACTTC	CASSSTGVGEQYF
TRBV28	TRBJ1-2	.	TGTGCCAGTTCACAGGGAAGTTCTAACTATGGCTACACCTTC	CASSQGSSNYGYTF
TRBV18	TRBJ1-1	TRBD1	TGTGCCAGCTCACCCACGACAGGGTCTCACACTGAAGCTTTCTTT	CASSPTTGSHTEAFF
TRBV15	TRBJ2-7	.	TGTGCCACCAGCAGAGATCTAGGGGGCGAGCAGTACTTC	CATSRDLGGEQYF
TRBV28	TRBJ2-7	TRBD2	TGTGCCAGCAGTTCGGGAGGGACTAGCGGCTACGAGCAGTACTTC	CASSSGGTSGYEQYF
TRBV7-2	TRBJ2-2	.	TGTGCCAGCAGCTCCCCGGTCTTTAACACCGGGGAGCTGTTTTTT	CASSSPVFNTGELFF
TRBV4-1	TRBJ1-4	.	TGCGCCAGCAGCGCAGCGGGCATCGATGAAAAACTGTTTTTT	CASSAAGIDEKLFF
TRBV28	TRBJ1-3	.	TGTGCCAGCAGTTCTCCGGTCGAGCTCTCTGGAAACACCATATATTTT	CASSSPVELSGNTIYF
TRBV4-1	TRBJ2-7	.	TGCGCCAGCAGCCAAGTAAAGGCGGAGGTCTACGAGCAGTACTTC	CASSQVKAEVYEQYF
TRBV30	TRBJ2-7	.	TGTGCCTGGAGTGGACCGATAAGGGGCGGGGGCCGCTACGAGCAGTACTTC	CAWSGPIRGGGRYEQYF
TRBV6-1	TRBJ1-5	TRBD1	TGTGCCAGCAGTGAAATAGATGGGACAGGGAATCAGCCCCAGCATTTT	CASSEIDGTGNQPQHF
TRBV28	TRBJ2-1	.	TGTGCCAGCAGTTTAAGGGGAAGCGCCTACAATGAGCAGTTCTTC	CASSLRGSAYNEQFF
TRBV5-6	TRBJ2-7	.	TGTGCCAGCAGCTTGGGGCCAGGGTACGAGCAGTACTTC	CASSLGPGYEQYF
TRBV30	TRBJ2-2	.	TGTGCCTTTGGGACAACCACGAACACCGGGGAGCTGTTTTTT	CAFGTTTNTGELFF
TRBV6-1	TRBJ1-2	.	TGTGCCAGCAGTGTGGCCATCGATGGCTACACCTTC	CASSVAIDGYTF
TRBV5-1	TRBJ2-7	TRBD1	TGCGCCAGCAGCTTGGACGGACAGGGGATCCCATACGAGCAGTACTTC	CASSLDGQGIPYEQYF
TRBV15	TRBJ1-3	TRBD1	TGTGCCACCAGCAGTAACAGGGGATATGGAAACACCATATATTTT	CATSSNRGYGNTIYF
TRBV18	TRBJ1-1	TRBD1	TGTGCCAGCTCACCAGGGACAGGGGAAGGTGAAGCTTTCTTT	CASSPGTGEGEAFF
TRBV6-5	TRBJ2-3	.	TGTGCCAGCAGTTACTCGGCGGGCGGTGGTGCAGATACGCAGTATTTT	CASSYSAGGGADTQYF
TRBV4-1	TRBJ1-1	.	TGCGCCAGCAGCCAGATGGAGGTGGTGGACACTGAAGCTTTCTTT	CASSQMEVVDTEAFF
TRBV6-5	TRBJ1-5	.	TGTGCCAGCAGTTACGACAGCCCCAATCAGCCCCAGCATTTT	CASSYDSPNQPQHF
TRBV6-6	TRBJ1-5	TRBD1	TGTGCCAGCAATCCGGGACAGGGGGCGTATCAGCCCCAGCATTTT	CASNPGQGAYQPQHF
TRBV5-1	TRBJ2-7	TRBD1	TGCGCCAGCAGCTTCGGACAGGGGGCGTTCTACGAGCAGTACTTC	CASSFGQGAFYEQYF
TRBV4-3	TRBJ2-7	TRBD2	TGCGCCAGCAGCCAAGATTTAGCGGGCCCCCCGGGGGAGCAGTACTTC	CASSQDLAGPPGEQYF
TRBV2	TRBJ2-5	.	TGTGCCAGCAGTGCTCCGGCAGGCGAAGAAGAGACCCAGTACTTC	CASSAPAGEEETQYF
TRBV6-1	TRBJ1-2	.	TGTGCCAGCAGTGACACCCTTTGGGTAGGGAGTGAGGAGGGCTACACCTTC	CASSDTLWVGSEEGYTF
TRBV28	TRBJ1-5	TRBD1	TGTGCCAGCAGTCGGACAGGGGGTAGCAATCAGCCCCAGCATTTT	CASSRTGGSNQPQHF
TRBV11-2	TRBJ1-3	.	TGTGCCAGCAGCCAAGAAGGAGGGTGGACTGGAAACACCATATATTTT	CASSQEGGWTGNTIYF
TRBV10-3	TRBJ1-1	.	TGTGCCATCAGTGAGAGCAGGGAGAACACTGAAGCTTTCTTT	CAISESRENTEAFF
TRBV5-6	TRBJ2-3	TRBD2	TGTGCCAGCAGCCCCCCAGCGGGGGGGATCACAGATACGCAGTATTTT	CASSPPAGGITDTQYF
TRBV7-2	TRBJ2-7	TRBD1	TGTGCCAGCAGCAACAGGGGCCCCGCCTACGAGCAGTACTTC	CASSNRGPAYEQYF
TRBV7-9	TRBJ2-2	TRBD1	TGTGCCAGCAGCAAAGACAGGGAGGAGCTGTTTTTT	CASSKDREELFF
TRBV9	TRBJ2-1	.	TGTGCCAGCAGCGAGACTAGAGGGTATTACAATGAGCAGTTCTTC	CASSETRGYYNEQFF
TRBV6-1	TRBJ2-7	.	TGTGCCAGCAGTGAGAGCGAAACCTACGAGCAGTACTTC	CASSESETYEQYF
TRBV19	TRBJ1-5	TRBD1	TGTGCCAGTAGTATTCCCCTACTAGACAGGGATGCCGGCAATCAGCCCCAGCATTTT	CASSIPLLDRDAGNQPQHF
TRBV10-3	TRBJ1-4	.	TGTGCCATCAGTGAGTCACAGGGAAGAAATGAAAAACTGTTTTTT	CAISESQGRNEKLFF
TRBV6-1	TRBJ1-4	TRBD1	TGTGCCAGCAGTGAAATGGGACAGGGCCATGAAAAACTGTTTTTT	CASSEMGQGHEKLFF
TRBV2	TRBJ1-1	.	TGTGCCAGCATTCAAGGACTCTACACTGAAGCTTTCTTT	CASIQGLYTEAFF
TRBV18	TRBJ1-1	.	TGTGCCAGCTCACCACCGGGAGGTGAAGCTTTCTTT	CASSPPGGEAFF
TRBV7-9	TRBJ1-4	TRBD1	TGTGCCAGCAGCTTAGCCCAGGGGGCAAATGAAAAACTGTTTTTT	CASSLAQGANEKLFF
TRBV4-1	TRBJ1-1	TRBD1	TGCGCCAGCAGCCTAGTTAGGACAGGGCACATGAACACTGAAGCTTTCTTT	CASSLVRTGHMNTEAFF